The 11 T cell receptor beta chains reported below all come from one sample, sequenced in a study of shared clonotypes between healthy human individuals. This table comes from immunoSEQ multiplex PCR, and its TCRdb copy is limited to in-frame clones, with some not included. The repertoire holds 2 million to 2.5 million clones, approximately 94% seen once, with around 0.13% in the top ten. Material: naive CD4+ T cells sorted from blood. Noted subset: CD45RA+ positively selected. These receptor sequences come from a man between 18 and 35 years old in good health.

This clone was detected only once. The rearrangement uses TRBV28 and TRBJ1-2; weak D call: TRBD1 (6 bases). CDR3 size: 13 residues. The germline gives CDR1 MDHEN, CDR2 SYDVKM. The V end was cut by 5 bases, the J end by 8 bases, with 15 bases between. As DNA, the CDR3 is TGTGCCAGCAGTGATACAGGGCCTTGGGGCTACACCTTC. It yields the protein CASSDTGPWGYTF.

The J gene is TRBJ2-7, the V gene TRBV21-1; the table assigns TRBD1, which was not confirmed against the DNA. TRBV21-1 is a pseudogene segment. This CDR3 has 13 amino acids. The CDR3 DNA reads as TGTGCCCTCCTACCAGGCCCCAACTACGAGCAGTACTTC. This translates into CALLPGPNYEQYF.

Only one count was recorded for this clone. V and J are TRBV6-1 and TRBJ2-7; 10 bases line up with TRBD1. The CDR3 loop spans 13 amino acids. The germline V gene has CDR1 MNHNS and CDR2 SASEGT. Trimming removed 4 bases from V and 10 bases from J; junction bases left unmatched: 7. CDR3 loop: CASSVGQGVGQYF. In DNA, the CDR3 is TGTGCCAGCAGTGTTGGACAGGGGGTTGGTCAGTACTTC.

The gene calls are TRBV6-1 and TRBJ2-2, with 8 bases matching TRBD1. The CDR3 spans 15 residues. V was clipped by 7 bases and J by 3 bases; unmatched bases: 7. Per the germline V gene, CDR1 is MNHNS and CDR2 is SASEGT. The CDR3 spells CASTPRTGYTGELFF. The CDR3 DNA is TGTGCCAGCACCCCCAGGACAGGGTACACCGGGGAGCTGTTTTTT.

This chain connects TRBV5-1 to TRBJ2-5, with 7 bases lining up with TRBD2. The CDR3 covers 16 residues. Per germline, CDR1 SGHRS and CDR2 YFSETQ. V trimming: 2 bases; J trimming: 1 base; junction bases outside the gene matches: 8. This CDR3 is CASSFRAGSIQETQYF. The CDR3 DNA reads TGCGCCAGCAGCTTCCGAGCGGGATCCATCCAAGAGACCCAGTACTTC.

The J gene is TRBJ1-5, the V gene TRBV5-6; D perhaps matches TRBD1 (6 bases). Per the germline V gene, CDR1 is SGHDT and CDR2 is YYEEEE. The CDR3 runs 14 residues. Trimming left V 0 bases short and J 7 bases short, with 11 bases between. CDR3: CASSLGGHTQPQHF. CDR3 DNA: TGTGCCAGCAGCTTGGGGGGACACACCCAGCCCCAGCATTTT.

The CDR3 nucleotides read TGTGCCAGCAGCTTGGGGTTAGCGGGAGTGGTGAATGAGCAGTTCTTC. It specifies CASSLGLAGVVNEQFF. The rearrangement joins TRBV5-8 to TRBJ2-1, with 9 bases lining up with TRBD2. Germline V lookup: CDR1 SGHTS, CDR2 YDEGEE. V lost 0 bases and J lost 7; bases outside the gene matches: 8. CDR3 size: 16 residues.

The gene calls are TRBV5-6 and TRBJ2-1; weak D call: TRBD1 (5 bases). The germline CDR1 and CDR2 sequences are SGHDT and YYEEEE. V was pared by 3 bases and J by 4 bases, with 17 bases between. The CDR3 is 16 residues long. The chain's CDR3 is CASSSPGVKGYNEQFF. The CDR3 bases are TGTGCCAGCAGCTCCCCGGGTGTCAAGGGGTACAATGAGCAGTTCTTC.

This clone came up once. The V gene is TRBV9, the J gene TRBJ2-3; 9 nucleotides align to TRBD1. This CDR3 contains 16 residues. J was trimmed by 3 bases and V by 3 bases; bases with no gene match: 8. Per the germline V gene, CDR1 is SGDLS and CDR2 is YYNGEE. The CDR3 here is CASSGNTGGRTDTQYF. The CDR3 nucleotides are TGTGCCAGCAGCGGAAATACAGGGGGCAGGACAGATACGCAGTATTTT.

The chain uses TRBV29-1 and TRBJ1-5; TRBD1 matches 9 bases. The junction had 7 bases not matched to a gene; V was cut back by 7 bases and J by 6 bases. The CDR3 is 13 residues long. Germline assignment: CDR1 SQVTM and CDR2 ANQGSEA. CDR3 loop: CSASTGGGQPQHF. The CDR3 nucleotides are TGCAGCGCAAGTACAGGGGGCGGTCAGCCCCAGCATTTT.

For this clone: Other DNA sequences in the sample encode the same CDR3. V and J are TRBV11-2 and TRBJ1-2, with unresolved D. Trimming shortened V by 1 base and J by 2 bases, and 5 bases separated the two germline ends. The CDR3 extends over 13 amino acids. CDR1 is SGHAT, CDR2 FQNNGV, per germline. The DNA for the CDR3 is TGTGCCAGCAGCTTAGTTCCGAACTATGGCTACACCTTC. Residues: CASSLVPNYGYTF.